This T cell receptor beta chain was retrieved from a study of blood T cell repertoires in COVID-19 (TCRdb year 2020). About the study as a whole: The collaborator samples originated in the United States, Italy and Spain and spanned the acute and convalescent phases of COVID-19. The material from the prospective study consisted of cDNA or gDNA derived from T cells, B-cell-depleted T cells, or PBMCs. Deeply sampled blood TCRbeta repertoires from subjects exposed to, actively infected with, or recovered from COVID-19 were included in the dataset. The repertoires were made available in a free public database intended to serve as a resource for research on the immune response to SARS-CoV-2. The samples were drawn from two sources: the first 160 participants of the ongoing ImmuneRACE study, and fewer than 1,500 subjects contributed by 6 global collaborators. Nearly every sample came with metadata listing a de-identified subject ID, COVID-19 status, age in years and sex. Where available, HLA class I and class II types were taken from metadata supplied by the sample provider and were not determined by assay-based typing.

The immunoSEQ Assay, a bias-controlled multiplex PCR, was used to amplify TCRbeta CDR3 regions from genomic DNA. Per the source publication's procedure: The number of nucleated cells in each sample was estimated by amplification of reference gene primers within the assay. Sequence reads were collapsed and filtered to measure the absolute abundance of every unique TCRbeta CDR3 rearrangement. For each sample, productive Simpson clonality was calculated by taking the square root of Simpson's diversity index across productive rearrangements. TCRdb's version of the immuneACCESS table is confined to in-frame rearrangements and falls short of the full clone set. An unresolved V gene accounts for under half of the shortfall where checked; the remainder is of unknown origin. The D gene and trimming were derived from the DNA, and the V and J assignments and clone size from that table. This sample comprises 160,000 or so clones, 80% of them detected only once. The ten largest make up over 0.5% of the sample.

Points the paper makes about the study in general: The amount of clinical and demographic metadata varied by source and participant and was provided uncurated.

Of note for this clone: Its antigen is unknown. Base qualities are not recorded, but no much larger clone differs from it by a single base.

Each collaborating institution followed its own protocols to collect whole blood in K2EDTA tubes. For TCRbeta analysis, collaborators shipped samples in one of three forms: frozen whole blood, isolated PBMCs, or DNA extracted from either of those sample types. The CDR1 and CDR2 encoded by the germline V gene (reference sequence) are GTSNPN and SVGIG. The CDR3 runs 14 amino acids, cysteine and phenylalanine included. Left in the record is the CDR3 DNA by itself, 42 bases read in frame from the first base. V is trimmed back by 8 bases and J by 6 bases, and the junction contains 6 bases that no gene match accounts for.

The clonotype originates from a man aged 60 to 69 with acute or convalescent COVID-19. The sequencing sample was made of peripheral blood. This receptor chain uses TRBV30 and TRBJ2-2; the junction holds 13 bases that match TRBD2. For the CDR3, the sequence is CAVGLAGTAGELFF. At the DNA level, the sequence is TGTGCCGTGGGACTAGCGGGAACGGCCGGGGAGCTGTTTTTT.